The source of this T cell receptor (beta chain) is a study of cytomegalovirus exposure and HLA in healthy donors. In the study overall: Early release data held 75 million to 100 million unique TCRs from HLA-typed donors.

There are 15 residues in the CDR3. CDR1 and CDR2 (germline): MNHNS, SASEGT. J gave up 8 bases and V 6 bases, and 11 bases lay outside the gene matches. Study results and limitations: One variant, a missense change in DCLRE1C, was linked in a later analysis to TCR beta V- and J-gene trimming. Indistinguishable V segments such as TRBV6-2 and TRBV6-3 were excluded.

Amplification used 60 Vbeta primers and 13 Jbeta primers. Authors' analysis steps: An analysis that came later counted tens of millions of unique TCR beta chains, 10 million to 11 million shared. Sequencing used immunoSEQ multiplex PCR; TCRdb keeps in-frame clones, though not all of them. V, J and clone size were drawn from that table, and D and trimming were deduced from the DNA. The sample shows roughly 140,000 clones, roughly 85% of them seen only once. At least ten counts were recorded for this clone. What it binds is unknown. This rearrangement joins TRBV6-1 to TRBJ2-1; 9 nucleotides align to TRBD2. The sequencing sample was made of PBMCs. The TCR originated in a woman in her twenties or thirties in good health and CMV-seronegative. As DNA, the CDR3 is TGTGCCAGCAGGGGGATGCGGGGGGGGTGGGATGAGCAGTTCTTC. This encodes CASRGMRGGWDEQFF.